A selection of T cell receptor beta chains follows, all from one sample in a study of cytomegalovirus exposure and HLA in healthy donors. The method was immunoSEQ multiplex PCR; TCRdb's version includes in-frame clones alone and lacks a portion of them. The sample carries over 150,000 clones, over 70% recorded once. Sequencing used PBMCs. All receptors derive from a woman in her thirties in good health and CMV-seropositive. Each CDR3 is given with its conserved first and last residue. Fields, in order: D gene, clone size, V gene, J gene, CDR3 protein, CDR3 DNA. The D gene is left open where the match is weak. The size of a clone is reported for some rows only, either as once, few or many, or as a class for expanded clones.

.	.	TRBV5-5	TRBJ2-7	CASSALPPGPTYEQYF	TGTGCCAGCAGTGCCCTCCCCCCAGGCCCGACCTACGAGCAGTACTTC
.	.	TRBV4-3	TRBJ1-5	CASSQDTVQPQHF	TGCGCCAGCAGCCAAGACACAGTCCAGCCCCAGCATTTT
TRBD2	.	TRBV11-3	TRBJ2-7	CASSLVGLAGGNEQYF	TGTGCCAGCAGCTTAGTTGGACTAGCGGGAGGGAACGAGCAGTACTTC
.	.	TRBV27	TRBJ2-7	CASRPLYTGLSSSYEQYF	TGTGCCAGCAGACCTCTTTATACGGGACTCTCTAGCTCCTACGAGCAGTACTTC
.	.	TRBV6-4	TRBJ2-4	CASSEGGENIQYF	TGTGCCAGCAGTGAAGGGGGGGAAAACATTCAGTACTTC
.	.	TRBV7-2	TRBJ2-5	CASSLSAGGTGETQYF	TGTGCCAGCAGCTTAAGCGCAGGGGGGACGGGAGAGACCCAGTACTTC
TRBD2	.	TRBV11-1	TRBJ2-7	CASSPGLAETTYEQYF	TGTGCCAGCAGCCCCGGACTAGCGGAAACTACCTACGAGCAGTACTTC
.	.	TRBV4-2	TRBJ2-7	CASSQVFEGYAYEQYF	TGTGCCAGCAGCCAAGTATTCGAGGGCTATGCCTACGAGCAGTACTTC
.	.	TRBV7-8	TRBJ2-7	CASSPRVASFYEQYF	TGTGCCAGCAGCCCTCGGGTGGCTAGCTTCTACGAGCAGTACTTC
.	once	TRBV7-2	TRBJ1-3	CASTPPTGAGNTIYF	TGTGCCAGCACCCCCCCGACAGGTGCTGGAAACACCATATATTTT
TRBD1	.	TRBV19	TRBJ1-2	CASSIARWDSYGYTF	TGTGCCAGTAGTATAGCCCGCTGGGACAGCTATGGCTACACCTTC
TRBD1	.	TRBV6-5	TRBJ2-1	CASRKTGGLLDEQFF	TGTGCCAGCAGGAAGACAGGGGGCCTGTTAGATGAGCAGTTCTTC
.	.	TRBV25-1	TRBJ2-5	CASSEYRPGETQYF	TGTGCCAGCAGTGAATATAGGCCGGGGGAGACCCAGTACTTC
TRBD1	few	TRBV30	TRBJ1-2	CAWREQGVNGYTF	TGTGCCTGGAGGGAACAGGGGGTGAATGGCTACACCTTC
.	.	TRBV30	TRBJ1-1	CAWSARVLTEAFF	TGTGCCTGGAGTGCCCGGGTCCTCACTGAAGCTTTCTTT
.	few	TRBV7-9	TRBJ2-2	CASSQNVQGSGELFF	TGTGCCAGCAGCCAAAACGTACAGGGATCCGGGGAGCTGTTTTTT
TRBD1	.	TRBV5-4	TRBJ1-1	CASNGKTGEAEAFF	TGTGCCAGCAACGGGAAGACAGGGGAAGCTGAAGCTTTCTTT
.	.	TRBV7-3	TRBJ2-3	CASSSLGDTQYF	TGTGCCAGCAGCTCCCTAGGAGATACGCAGTATTTT
TRBD1	.	TRBV11-2	TRBJ1-2	CASSHSGQQGAGGNYGYTF	TGTGCCAGCAGCCATAGCGGTCAACAGGGGGCTGGGGGAAACTATGGCTACACCTTC
TRBD2	.	TRBV19	TRBJ2-5	CASSGLAGGPRETQYF	TGTGCCAGTAGCGGACTAGCGGGAGGGCCCCGAGAGACCCAGTACTTC
TRBD1	.	TRBV29-1	TRBJ2-5	CSVDSTAGQGETQYF	TGCAGCGTTGACTCAACGGCGGGACAGGGAGAGACCCAGTACTTC
.	.	TRBV28	TRBJ2-7	CASRPGQNYEQYF	TGTGCCAGCAGACCTGGACAGAACTACGAGCAGTACTTC
TRBD1	.	TRBV5-1	TRBJ1-1	CASSKGQGASEAFF	TGCGCCAGCAGCAAAGGACAGGGGGCGTCTGAAGCTTTCTTT
.	.	TRBV5-1	TRBJ2-7	CASSSLSEGPPYEQYF	TGCGCCAGCAGCTCACTGAGCGAGGGCCCCCCCTACGAGCAGTACTTC
.	.	TRBV29-1	TRBJ2-3	CSARQGGTDTQYF	TGCAGCGCTCGACAGGGAGGAACAGATACGCAGTATTTT
.	.	TRBV1	TRBJ2-5	CTSRTSGRALETQYF	TGCACCAGCAGAACTAGCGGGAGGGCCTTGGAGACCCAGTACTTC
TRBD1	few	TRBV10-3	TRBJ2-3	CAIESDRVNTRTDTQYF	TGTGCCATCGAGTCGGACAGGGTCAACACCCGCACAGATACGCAGTATTTT
.	.	TRBV5-1	TRBJ1-3	CASSPEGAGNTIYF	TGCGCCAGCAGCCCCGAGGGGGCTGGAAACACCATATATTTT
.	.	TRBV25-1	TRBJ2-1	CASSEYGGSYNEQFF	TGTGCCAGCAGTGAATATGGAGGTTCCTACAATGAGCAGTTCTTC
.	.	TRBV28	TRBJ1-4	CASGSGGGRKLFF	TGTGCCAGCGGCTCGGGGGGGGGCAGAAAACTGTTTTTT
.	.	TRBV5-1	TRBJ1-2	CASSLAESRTPYGYTF	TGCGCCAGCAGCTTGGCCGAGAGTAGGACACCCTATGGCTACACCTTC
TRBD1	.	TRBV10-3	TRBJ1-5	CAISDDRARGNQPQHF	TGTGCCATCAGTGACGACAGGGCTAGAGGCAATCAGCCCCAGCATTTT
.	.	TRBV5-6	TRBJ1-1	CASSLDGPGEAFF	TGTGCCAGCAGCTTGGATGGCCCGGGTGAAGCTTTCTTT
.	.	TRBV7-6	TRBJ2-2	CASRGQEGTGELFF	TGTGCCAGCAGGGGGCAGGAAGGCACCGGGGAGCTGTTTTTT
.	.	TRBV30	TRBJ1-1	CAWSTLWRETEAFF	TGTGCCTGGAGTACCCTTTGGCGGGAAACTGAAGCTTTCTTT
.	.	TRBV6-1	TRBJ2-5	CASSEAFRGETQYF	TGTGCCAGCAGTGAAGCCTTTCGCGGGGAGACCCAGTACTTC
.	.	TRBV30	TRBJ1-1	CAWSVHNNEAFF	TGTGCCTGGAGTGTACATAACAATGAAGCTTTCTTT
.	.	TRBV5-4	TRBJ2-7	CASSSNRESDEQYF	TGTGCCAGCAGCTCAAACAGGGAGTCTGACGAGCAGTACTTC